This is a list of T cell receptor beta chains from one sample in a study of T cell repertoires in cytomegalovirus infection. Their specific antigens are unknown. TCRdb reprocessed the reads with MiXCR, giving one entry per CDR3 protein. This repertoire shows roughly 570,000 distinct CDR3 sequences, approximately 40% found once; its top ten account for around 48%. The specimen was cultured PBMCs, collected from culture after CMV antigen stimulation. The receptors derive from a human donor in good health (CMV status not recorded). Some clones in this sample may be carry-over from other donors' samples. CDR3s include the opening cysteine and the closing phenylalanine or tryptophan. A D gene is named only where the DNA matches it firmly. Clone size is stated in some rows and not others, as once, few, many or a class when expanded.

TRBV12-3/TRBV12-4	TRBD1	-	TRBJ1-1	CASSPGTGGAGLGTEAFF	TGTGCCAGCAGTCCTGGGACAGGGGGCGCGGGGTTGGGCACTGAAGCTTTCTTT
TRBV28	-	few	TRBJ2-3	CASSSAGPTDTQYF	TGTGCCAGCAGTTCAGCTGGACCCACAGATACGCAGTATTTT
TRBV27	-	-	TRBJ1-2	CASSLSFSNYGYTF	TGTGCCAGCAGTTTATCTTTCAGCAACTATGGCTACACCTTC
TRBV20-1	TRBD2	-	TRBJ2-7	CSAASGSTYEQYF	TGCAGTGCTGCCAGCGGGAGTACGTACGAGCAGTACTTC
TRBV4-1	-	-	TRBJ2-3	CASSRQEHDPGDTQYF	TGCGCCAGCAGCCGCCAAGAGCACGATCCAGGAGATACGCAGTATTTT
TRBV7-6	TRBD1	-	TRBJ2-7	CASSQGDRTYEQYF	TGTGCCAGCAGCCAGGGGGACAGGACCTACGAGCAGTACTTC
TRBV7-9	-	-	TRBJ2-3	CASSFQSVQGRTQYF	TGTGCCAGCAGCTTCCAATCCGTCCAGGGTCGTACGCAGTATTTT
TRBV3-1	-	-	TRBJ2-2	CASSPWTRGTGELFF	TGTGCCAGCAGCCCCTGGACCCGCGGTACCGGGGAGCTGTTTTTT
TRBV7-2	TRBD2	many	TRBJ2-6	CAIWREDSGANVLTF	TGTGCCATCTGGCGGGAGGACTCTGGGGCCAACGTCCTGACTTTC
TRBV7-2	TRBD1	-	TRBJ2-1	CASSLGPGQYNEQFF	TGTGCCAGCAGCTTAGGGCCGGGACAGTACAATGAGCAGTTCTTC
TRBV7-6	-	-	TRBJ2-6	CASSTAASGANVLTF	TGTGCCAGCAGCACGGCGGCCTCTGGGGCCAACGTCCTGACTTTC
TRBV6-1	-	few	TRBJ2-1	CASHPVPGSNEQFF	TGTGCCAGCCACCCAGTCCCAGGGTCCAATGAGCAGTTCTTC
TRBV7-2	-	-	TRBJ2-5	CASSVGNRAETQYF	TGTGCCAGCAGCGTAGGGAACAGGGCAGAGACCCAGTACTTC
TRBV7-9	-	-	TRBJ1-2	CASSPEMAINYGYTF	TGTGCCAGCAGCCCAGAGATGGCTATCAACTATGGCTACACCTTC
TRBV11-2	-	-	TRBJ1-1	CASSLTSLNTEAFF	TGTGCCAGCAGCTTAACCTCCCTGAACACTGAAGCTTTCTTT
TRBV6-1	-	-	TRBJ1-2	CASRVGLRGGYTF	TGTGCCAGCAGAGTTGGCCTCCGGGGCGGCTACACCTTC
TRBV24-1	TRBD2	-	TRBJ2-2	CATPPNSGRAEAGELFF	TGTGCCACCCCGCCAAATAGCGGGAGGGCCGAGGCCGGGGAGCTGTTTTTT
TRBV7-9	-	-	TRBJ1-6	CASSPRDWDGHF	TGTGCCAGCAGCCCAAGGGACTGGGACGGTCACTTT
TRBV7-2	-	-	TRBJ1-1	CASTSGSAYLNTEAFF	TGTGCCAGCACCTCTGGTTCGGCCTACTTGAACACTGAAGCTTTCTTT
TRBV19	-	few	TRBJ2-5	CASSRQVQETQYF	TGTGCCAGTAGCAGACAGGTCCAAGAGACCCAGTACTTC
TRBV7-2	TRBD2	-	TRBJ2-3	CASSPRGAGGHPDTQYF	TGTGCCAGCAGCCCCCGAGGAGCGGGGGGGCACCCAGATACGCAGTATTTT
TRBV6-1	TRBD1	-	TRBJ1-5	CASSEARDRGSNQPQHF	TGTGCCAGCAGTGAAGCAAGGGACAGGGGTAGCAATCAGCCCCAGCATTTT
TRBV18	-	-	TRBJ1-2	CASSPFGDYGYTF	TGTGCCAGCTCACCATTCGGGGATTATGGCTACACCTTC
TRBV12-3/TRBV12-4	-	-	TRBJ1-2	CASSSRTPSADGYTF	TGTGCCAGCAGTTCCCGGACCCCCTCGGCGGATGGCTACACCTTC
TRBV11-2	-	-	TRBJ1-2	CASSSDPLGGYTF	TGTGCCAGCAGCTCCGACCCCTTAGGGGGCTACACCTTC
TRBV7-6	-	-	TRBJ2-7	CASSPRGGGDEQYF	TGTGCCAGCAGCCCACGGGGAGGGGGAGACGAGCAGTACTTC
TRBV7-2	TRBD1	many	TRBJ2-5	CASSLQGASETQYF	TGTGCCAGCAGCCTACAGGGGGCGAGTGAGACCCAGTACTTC
TRBV29-1	-	-	TRBJ1-2	CSVLGGSGGYTF	TGCAGCGTACTAGGTGGGAGTGGGGGCTACACCTTC
TRBV20-1	TRBD2	-	TRBJ2-7	CSARDGTSGGNEQYF	TGCAGTGCTAGAGATGGGACTAGCGGGGGTAACGAGCAGTACTTC
TRBV7-2	TRBD2	many	TRBJ2-4	CASSLGNPGGFGNIQYF	TGTGCCAGCAGTCTCGGGAATCCGGGGGGGTTCGGGAACATTCAGTACTTC
TRBV12-3/TRBV12-4	-	-	TRBJ2-5	CASSLVPSGQYF	TGTGCCAGCAGTTTAGTCCCCTCAGGACAGTACTTC
TRBV12-3/TRBV12-4	TRBD1	-	TRBJ2-3	CASRLGQGASDTQYF	TGTGCCAGCAGACTGGGACAGGGGGCCTCAGATACGCAGTATTTT
TRBV7-2	TRBD1	many	TRBJ1-5	CASSLEGQGFQPQHF	TGTGCCAGCAGCTTAGAGGGACAGGGTTTCCAGCCCCAGCATTTT
TRBV7-2	TRBD1	many	TRBJ1-2	CASSSAGGNGYTF	TGTGCCAGCAGCTCAGCAGGGGGCAATGGCTACACCTTC
TRBV7-2	-	-	TRBJ1-1	CASSLQGWGAEAFF	TGTGCCAGCAGCTTACAGGGATGGGGGGCTGAAGCTTTCTTT
TRBV20-1	TRBD2	-	TRBJ2-1	CSARLGGTPYNEQFF	TGCAGTGCTAGACTCGGGGGGACCCCCTACAATGAGCAGTTCTTC
TRBV4-1	-	-	TRBJ2-1	CASSQDRDSYNKQFF	TGCGCCAGCAGCCAAGACAGGGACTCCTACAATAAGCAGTTCTTC
TRBV5-1	TRBD1	-	TRBJ1-1	CASSHGDRNTEAFF	TGCGCCAGCAGCCATGGGGACAGAAACACTGAAGCTTTCTTT
TRBV7-8	-	-	TRBJ2-3	CASSFLGGPGTDTQYF	TGTGCCAGCAGCTTTTTGGGGGGGCCGGGCACAGATACGCAGTATTTT
TRBV7-2	TRBD2	few	TRBJ2-2	CASFTRGGLYTGELFF	TGTGCCAGCTTCACGCGGGGGGGCCTTTACACCGGGGAGCTGTTTTTT
TRBV20-1	-	few	TRBJ2-3	CSAPRAGSTDTQYF	TGCAGTGCCCCAAGAGCGGGTAGCACAGATACGCAGTATTTT
TRBV6-1	-	-	TRBJ2-1	CASSSNTVSYNEQFF	TGTGCCAGCAGTTCCAACACAGTCTCCTACAATGAGCAGTTCTTC
TRBV6-6	-	-	TRBJ2-1	CAKSKRAASSYNEQFF	TGTGCCAAGTCTAAGAGAGCGGCTAGCTCCTACAATGAGCAGTTCTTC
TRBV7-2	-	many	TRBJ2-3	CASSLGGRVPSTDTQYF	TGTGCCAGCAGCTTAGGGGGGCGGGTGCCTAGCACAGATACGCAGTATTTT
TRBV7-9	TRBD1	-	TRBJ2-7	CASSMTGAFYELYF	TGTGCCAGCAGCATGACAGGGGCCTTCTACGAGCTGTACTTC